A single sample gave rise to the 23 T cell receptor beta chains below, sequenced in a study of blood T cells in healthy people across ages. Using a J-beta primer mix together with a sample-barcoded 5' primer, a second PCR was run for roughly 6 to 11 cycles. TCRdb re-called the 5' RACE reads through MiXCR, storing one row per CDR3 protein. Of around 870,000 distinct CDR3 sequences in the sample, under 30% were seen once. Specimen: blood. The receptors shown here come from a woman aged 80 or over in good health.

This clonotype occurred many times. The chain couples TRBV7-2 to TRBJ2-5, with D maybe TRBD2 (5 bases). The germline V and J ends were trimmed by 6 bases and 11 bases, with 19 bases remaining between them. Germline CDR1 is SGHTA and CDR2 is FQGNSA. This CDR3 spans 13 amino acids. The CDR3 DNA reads TGTGCCAGCAGTGAGTGGGTAGCGAGAGAGCAGTACTTC. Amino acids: CASSEWVAREQYF. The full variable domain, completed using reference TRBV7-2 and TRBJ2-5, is GAGVSQSPSNKVTEKGKDVELRCDPISGHTALYWYRQSLGQGLEFLIYFQGNSAPDKSGLPSDRFSAERTGGSVSTLTIQRTQQEDSAVYLCASSEWVAREQYFGPGTRLLVL.

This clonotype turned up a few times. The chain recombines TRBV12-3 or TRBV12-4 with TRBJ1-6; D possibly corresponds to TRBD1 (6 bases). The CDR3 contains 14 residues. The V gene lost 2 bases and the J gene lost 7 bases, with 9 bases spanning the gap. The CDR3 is CASSLRGLNSPLHF. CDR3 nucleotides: TGTGCCAGCAGTTTAAGGGGGTTGAATTCACCCCTCCACTTT.

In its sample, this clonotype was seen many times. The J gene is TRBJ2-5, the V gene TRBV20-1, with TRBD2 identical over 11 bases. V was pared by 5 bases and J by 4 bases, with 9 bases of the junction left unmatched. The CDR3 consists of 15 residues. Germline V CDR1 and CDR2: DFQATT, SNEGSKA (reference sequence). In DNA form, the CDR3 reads TGCAGTGCTGGGGGGTCCACTAGCGGGGGAGAGACCCAGTACTTC. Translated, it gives CSAGGSTSGGETQYF.

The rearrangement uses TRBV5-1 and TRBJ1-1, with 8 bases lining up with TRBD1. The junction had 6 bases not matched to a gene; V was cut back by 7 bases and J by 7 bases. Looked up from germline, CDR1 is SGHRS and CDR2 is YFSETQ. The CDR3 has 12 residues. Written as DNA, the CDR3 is TGCGCCAGCCGTGACAGGGGTGATGAAGCTTTCTTT. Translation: CASRDRGDEAFF.

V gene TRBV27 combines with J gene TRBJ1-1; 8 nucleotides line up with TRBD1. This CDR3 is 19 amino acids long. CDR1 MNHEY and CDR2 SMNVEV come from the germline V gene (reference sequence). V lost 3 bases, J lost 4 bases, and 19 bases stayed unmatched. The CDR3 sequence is CASSFRQYSGQAVSTEAFF. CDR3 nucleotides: TGTGCCAGCAGTTTCCGTCAGTATTCGGGACAGGCGGTGAGCACTGAAGCTTTCTTT.

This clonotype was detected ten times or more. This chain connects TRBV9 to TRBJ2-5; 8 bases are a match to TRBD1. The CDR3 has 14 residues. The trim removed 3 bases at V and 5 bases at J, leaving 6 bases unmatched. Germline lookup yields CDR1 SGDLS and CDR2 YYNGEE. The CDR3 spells CASSGTGIGETQYF. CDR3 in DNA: TGTGCCAGCAGCGGGACAGGGATTGGGGAGACCCAGTACTTC.

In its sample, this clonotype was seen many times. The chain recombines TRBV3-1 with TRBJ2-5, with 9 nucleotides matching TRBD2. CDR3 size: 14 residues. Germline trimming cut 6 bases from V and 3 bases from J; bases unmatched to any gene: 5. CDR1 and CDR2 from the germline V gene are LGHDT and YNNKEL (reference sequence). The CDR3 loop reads CASSHAGGEETQYF. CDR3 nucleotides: TGTGCCAGCAGTCACGCGGGGGGGGAAGAGACCCAGTACTTC.

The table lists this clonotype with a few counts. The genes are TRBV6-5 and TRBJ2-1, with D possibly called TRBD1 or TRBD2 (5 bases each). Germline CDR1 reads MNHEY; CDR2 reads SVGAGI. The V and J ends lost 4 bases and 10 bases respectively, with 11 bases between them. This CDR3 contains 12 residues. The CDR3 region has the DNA TGTGCCAGCAGTTCCGTCGAGGGGGAGCAGTTCTTC. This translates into CASSSVEGEQFF.

The CDR3 loop reads CATSDSGTRLADTQYF. DNA of the CDR3: TGTGCCACCAGTGATTCTGGGACTAGGCTCGCAGATACGCAGTATTTT. This chain joins TRBV24-1 and TRBJ2-3; 8 bases map to TRBD2. CDR1 KGHDR and CDR2 SFDVKD come from the germline V gene. This CDR3 is 16 amino acids long. V trimming: 2 bases; J trimming: 4 bases; junction bases outside the gene matches: 7.

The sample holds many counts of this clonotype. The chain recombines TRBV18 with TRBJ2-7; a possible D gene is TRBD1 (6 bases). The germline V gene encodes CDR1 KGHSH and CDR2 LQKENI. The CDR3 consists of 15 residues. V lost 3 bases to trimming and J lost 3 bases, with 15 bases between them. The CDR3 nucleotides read TGTGCCAGCTCACCGCTACAGGGTGCCCTCTACGAGCAGTACTTC. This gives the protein CASSPLQGALYEQYF. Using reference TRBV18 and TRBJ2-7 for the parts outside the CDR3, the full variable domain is NAGVMQNPRHLVRRRGQEARLRCSPMKGHSHVYWYRQLPEEGLKFMVYLQKENIIDESGMPKERFSAEFPKEGPSILRIQQVVRGDSAAYFCASSPLQGALYEQYFGPGTRLTVT.

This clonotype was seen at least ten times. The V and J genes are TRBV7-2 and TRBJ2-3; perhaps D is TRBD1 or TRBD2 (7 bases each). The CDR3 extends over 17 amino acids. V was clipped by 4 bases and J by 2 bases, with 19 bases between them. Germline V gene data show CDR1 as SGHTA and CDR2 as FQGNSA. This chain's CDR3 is CASSSAREGAYTDTQYF. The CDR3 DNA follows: TGTGCCAGCAGCTCCGCGAGGGAGGGGGCCTACACAGATACGCAGTATTTT.

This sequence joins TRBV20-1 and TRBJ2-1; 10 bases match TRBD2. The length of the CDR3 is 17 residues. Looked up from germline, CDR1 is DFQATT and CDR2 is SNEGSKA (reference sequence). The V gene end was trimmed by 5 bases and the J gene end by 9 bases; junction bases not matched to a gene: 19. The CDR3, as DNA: TGCAGTGCTCGAGCTCAGGGGGCTAGCGGGAGTACCCTTGAGCAGTTCTTC. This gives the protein CSARAQGASGSTLEQFF.

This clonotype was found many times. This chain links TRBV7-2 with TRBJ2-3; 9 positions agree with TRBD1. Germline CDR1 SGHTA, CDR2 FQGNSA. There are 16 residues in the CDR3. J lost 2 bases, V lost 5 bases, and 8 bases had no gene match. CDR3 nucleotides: TGTGCCAGCAGCCTACAGGGGGCAGGATTCACAGATACGCAGTATTTT. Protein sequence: CASSLQGAGFTDTQYF. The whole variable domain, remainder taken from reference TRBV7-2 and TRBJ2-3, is GAGVSQSPSNKVTEKGKDVELRCDPISGHTALYWYRQSLGQGLEFLIYFQGNSAPDKSGLPSDRFSAERTGGSVSTLTIQRTQQEDSAVYLCASSLQGAGFTDTQYFGPGTRLTVL.

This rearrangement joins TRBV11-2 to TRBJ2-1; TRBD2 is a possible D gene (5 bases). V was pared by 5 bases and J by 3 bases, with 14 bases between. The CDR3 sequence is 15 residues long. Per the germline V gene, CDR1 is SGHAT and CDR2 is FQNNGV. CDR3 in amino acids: CASSTSRRGYNEQFF. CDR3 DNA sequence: TGTGCCAGCAGCACCTCCCGCCGGGGCTACAATGAGCAGTTCTTC.

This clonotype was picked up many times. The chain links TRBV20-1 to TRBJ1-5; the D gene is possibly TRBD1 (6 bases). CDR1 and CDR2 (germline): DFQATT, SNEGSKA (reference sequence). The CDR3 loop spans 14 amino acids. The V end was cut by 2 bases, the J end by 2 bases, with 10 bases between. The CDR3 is CSARSPGGNQPQHF. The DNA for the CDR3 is TGCAGTGCTAGATCCCCAGGGGGCAATCAGCCCCAGCATTTT.

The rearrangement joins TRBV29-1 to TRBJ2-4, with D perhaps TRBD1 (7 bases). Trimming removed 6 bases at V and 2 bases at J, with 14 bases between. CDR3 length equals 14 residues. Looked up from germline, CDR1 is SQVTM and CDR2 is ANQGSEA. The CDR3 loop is CSVSGGQSKNIQYF. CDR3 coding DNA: TGCAGCGTCTCCGGGGGACAGTCCAAAAACATTCAGTACTTC.

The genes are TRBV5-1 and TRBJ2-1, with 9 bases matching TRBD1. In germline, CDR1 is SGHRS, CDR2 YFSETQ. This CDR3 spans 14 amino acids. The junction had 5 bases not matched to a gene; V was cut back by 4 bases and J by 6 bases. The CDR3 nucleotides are TGCGCCAGCAGCATACGACAGGGGGGCAATGAGCAGTTCTTC. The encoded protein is CASSIRQGGNEQFF.

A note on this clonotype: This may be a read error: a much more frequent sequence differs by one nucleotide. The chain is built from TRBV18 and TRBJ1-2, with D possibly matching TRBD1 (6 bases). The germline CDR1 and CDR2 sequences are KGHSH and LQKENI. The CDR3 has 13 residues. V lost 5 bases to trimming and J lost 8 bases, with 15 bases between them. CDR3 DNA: TGTGCCAGCTCATCTTCTACCAGGGGAGGCTACACCTTC. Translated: CASSSSTRGGYTF.

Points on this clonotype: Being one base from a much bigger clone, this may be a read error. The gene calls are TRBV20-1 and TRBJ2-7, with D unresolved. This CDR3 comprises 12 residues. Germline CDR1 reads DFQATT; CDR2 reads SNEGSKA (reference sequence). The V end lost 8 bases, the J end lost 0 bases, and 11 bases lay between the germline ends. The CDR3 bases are TGCAGTAGGAAAGAAAGCTCCTACGAGCAGTACTTC. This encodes CSRKESSYEQYF.

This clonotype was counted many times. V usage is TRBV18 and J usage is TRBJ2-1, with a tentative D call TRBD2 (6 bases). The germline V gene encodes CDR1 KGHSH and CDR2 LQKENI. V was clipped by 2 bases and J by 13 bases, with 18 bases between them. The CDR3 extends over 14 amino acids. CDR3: CASSPRRAGTSQFF. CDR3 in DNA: TGTGCCAGCTCACCAAGGAGGGCAGGGACCAGTCAGTTCTTC.

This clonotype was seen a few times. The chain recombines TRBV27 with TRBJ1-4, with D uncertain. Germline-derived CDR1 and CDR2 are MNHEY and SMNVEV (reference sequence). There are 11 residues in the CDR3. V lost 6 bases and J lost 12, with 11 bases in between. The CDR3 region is CASRPTWELFF. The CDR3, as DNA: TGTGCCAGCAGACCCACATGGGAACTGTTTTTT.

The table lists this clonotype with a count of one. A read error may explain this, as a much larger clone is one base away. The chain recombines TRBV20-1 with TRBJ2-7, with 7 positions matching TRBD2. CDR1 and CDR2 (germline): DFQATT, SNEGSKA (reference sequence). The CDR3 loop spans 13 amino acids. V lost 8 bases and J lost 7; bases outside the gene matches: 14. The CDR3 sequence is CSLVGGTPREQYF. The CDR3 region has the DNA TGCAGTCTAGTCGGGGGGACTCCTAGGGAGCAGTACTTC.

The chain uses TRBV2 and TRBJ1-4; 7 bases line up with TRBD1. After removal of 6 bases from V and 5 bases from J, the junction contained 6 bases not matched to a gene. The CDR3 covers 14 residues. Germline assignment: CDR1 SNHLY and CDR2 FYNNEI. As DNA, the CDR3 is TGTGCCAGCAGGCCGGGACAGCGGAATGAAAAACTGTTTTTT. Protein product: CASRPGQRNEKLFF.